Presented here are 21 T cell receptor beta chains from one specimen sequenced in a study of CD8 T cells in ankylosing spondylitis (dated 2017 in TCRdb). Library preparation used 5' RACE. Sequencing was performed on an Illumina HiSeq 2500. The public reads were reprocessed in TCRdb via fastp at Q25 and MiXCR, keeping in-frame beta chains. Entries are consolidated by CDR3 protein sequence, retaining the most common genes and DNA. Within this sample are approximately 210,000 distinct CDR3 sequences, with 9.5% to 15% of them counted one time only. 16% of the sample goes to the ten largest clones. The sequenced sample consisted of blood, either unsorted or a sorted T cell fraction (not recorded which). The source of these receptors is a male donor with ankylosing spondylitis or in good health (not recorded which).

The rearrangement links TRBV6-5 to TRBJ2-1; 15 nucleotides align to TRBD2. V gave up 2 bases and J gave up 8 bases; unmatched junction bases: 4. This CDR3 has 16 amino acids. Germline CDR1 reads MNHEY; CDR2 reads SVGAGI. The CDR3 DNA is TGTGCCAGCAGTTACGGGACTAGCGGGGGGACCCATGAGCAGTTCTTC. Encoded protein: CASSYGTSGGTHEQFF.

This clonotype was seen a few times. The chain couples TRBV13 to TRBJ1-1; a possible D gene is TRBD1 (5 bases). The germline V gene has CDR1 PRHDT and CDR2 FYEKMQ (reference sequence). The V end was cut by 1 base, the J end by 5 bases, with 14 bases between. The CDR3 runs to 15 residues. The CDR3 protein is CASSLAARDGTEAFF. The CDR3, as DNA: TGTGCCAGCAGCTTAGCGGCCAGGGACGGAACTGAAGCTTTCTTT.

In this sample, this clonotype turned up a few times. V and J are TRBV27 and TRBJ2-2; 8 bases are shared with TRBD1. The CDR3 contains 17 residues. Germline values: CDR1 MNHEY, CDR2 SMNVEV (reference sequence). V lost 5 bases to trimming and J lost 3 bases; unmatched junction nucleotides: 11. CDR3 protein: CASSRVGGTGHTGELFF. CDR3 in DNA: TGTGCCAGCAGTCGAGTTGGGGGGACAGGCCACACCGGGGAGCTGTTTTTT.

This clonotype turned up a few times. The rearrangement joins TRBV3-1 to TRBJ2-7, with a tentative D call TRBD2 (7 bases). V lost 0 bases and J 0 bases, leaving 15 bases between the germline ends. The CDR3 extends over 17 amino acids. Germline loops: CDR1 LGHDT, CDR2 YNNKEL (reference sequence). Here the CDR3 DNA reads TGTGCCAGCAGCCAAGATTCGGCGGGGGCGCTCTCCTACGAGCAGTACTTC. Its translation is CASSQDSAGALSYEQYF.

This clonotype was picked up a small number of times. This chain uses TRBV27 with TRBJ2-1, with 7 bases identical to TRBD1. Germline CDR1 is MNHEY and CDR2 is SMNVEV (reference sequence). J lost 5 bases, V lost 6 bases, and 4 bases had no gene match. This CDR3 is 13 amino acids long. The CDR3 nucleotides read TGTGCCAGCAGCTACAGGGGCAACAATGAGCAGTTCTTC. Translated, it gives CASSYRGNNEQFF.

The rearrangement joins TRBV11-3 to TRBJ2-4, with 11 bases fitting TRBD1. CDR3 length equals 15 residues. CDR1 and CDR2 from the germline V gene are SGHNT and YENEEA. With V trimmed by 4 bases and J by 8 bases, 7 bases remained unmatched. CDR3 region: CASSYGTGGLDIQYF. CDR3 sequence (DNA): TGTGCCAGCAGCTATGGGACAGGGGGTTTAGACATTCAGTACTTC. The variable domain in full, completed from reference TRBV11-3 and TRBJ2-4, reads EAGVVQSPRYKIIEKKQPVAFWCNPISGHNTLYWYLQNLGQGPELLIRYENEEAVDDSQLPKDRFSAERLKGVDSTLKIQPAELGDSAVYLCASSYGTGGLDIQYFGAGTRLSVL.

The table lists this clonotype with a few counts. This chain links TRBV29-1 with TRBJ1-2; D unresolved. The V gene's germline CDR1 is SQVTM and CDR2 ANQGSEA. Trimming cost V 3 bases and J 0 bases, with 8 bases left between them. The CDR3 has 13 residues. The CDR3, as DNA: TGCAGCGTTGAGGCGGCTCCTAACTATGGCTACACCTTC. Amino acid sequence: CSVEAAPNYGYTF. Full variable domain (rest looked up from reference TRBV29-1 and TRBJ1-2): SAVISQKPSRDICQRGTSLTIQCQVDSQVTMMFWYRQQPGQSLTLIATANQGSEATYESGFVIDKFPISRPNLTFSTLTVSNMSPEDSSIYLCSVEAAPNYGYTFGSGTRLTVV.

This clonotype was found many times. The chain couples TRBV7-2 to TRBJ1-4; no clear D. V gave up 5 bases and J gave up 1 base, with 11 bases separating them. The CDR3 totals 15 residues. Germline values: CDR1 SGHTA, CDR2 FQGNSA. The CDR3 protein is CASSPRMGTNEKLFF. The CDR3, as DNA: TGTGCCAGCAGCCCAAGGATGGGAACTAATGAAAAACTGTTTTTT.

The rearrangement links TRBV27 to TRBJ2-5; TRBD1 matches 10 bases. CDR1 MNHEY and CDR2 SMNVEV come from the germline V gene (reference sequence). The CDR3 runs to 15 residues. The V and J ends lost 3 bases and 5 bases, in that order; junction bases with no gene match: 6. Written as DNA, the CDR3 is TGTGCCAGCAGTTTTGGGACAGGGGCTCTGGAGACCCAGTACTTC. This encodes CASSFGTGALETQYF.

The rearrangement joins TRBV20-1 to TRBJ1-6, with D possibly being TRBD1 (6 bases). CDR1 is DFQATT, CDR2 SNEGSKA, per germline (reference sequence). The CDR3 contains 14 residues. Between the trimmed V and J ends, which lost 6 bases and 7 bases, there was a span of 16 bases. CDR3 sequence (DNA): TGCAGTGCCCCCGGGGGCAACGCAAATTCACCCCTCCACTTT. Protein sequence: CSAPGGNANSPLHF.

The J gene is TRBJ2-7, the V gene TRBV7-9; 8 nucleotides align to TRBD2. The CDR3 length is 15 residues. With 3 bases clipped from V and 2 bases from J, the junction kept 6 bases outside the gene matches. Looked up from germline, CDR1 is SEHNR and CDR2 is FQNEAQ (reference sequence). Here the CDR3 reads CASSFSGAATYEQYF. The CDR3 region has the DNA TGTGCCAGCAGCTTTAGCGGGGCTGCCACCTACGAGCAGTACTTC.

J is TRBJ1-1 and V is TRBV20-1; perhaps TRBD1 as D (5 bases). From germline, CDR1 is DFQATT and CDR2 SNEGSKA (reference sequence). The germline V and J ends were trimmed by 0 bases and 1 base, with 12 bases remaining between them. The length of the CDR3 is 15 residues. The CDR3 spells CSARDTGLRNTEAFF. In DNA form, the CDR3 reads TGCAGTGCTAGAGATACAGGTTTGAGGAACACTGAAGCTTTCTTT.

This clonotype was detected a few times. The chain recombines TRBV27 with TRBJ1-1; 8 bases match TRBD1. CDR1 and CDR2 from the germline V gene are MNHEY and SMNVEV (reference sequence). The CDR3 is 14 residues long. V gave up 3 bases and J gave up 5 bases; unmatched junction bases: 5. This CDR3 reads CASSFRTGQTEAFF. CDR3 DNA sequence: TGTGCCAGCAGTTTCCGGACAGGGCAGACTGAAGCTTTCTTT.

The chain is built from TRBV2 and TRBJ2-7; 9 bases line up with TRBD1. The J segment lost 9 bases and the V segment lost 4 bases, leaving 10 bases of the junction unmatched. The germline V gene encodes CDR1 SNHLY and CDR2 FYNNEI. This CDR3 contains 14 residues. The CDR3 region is CASSAGQGGSGQYF. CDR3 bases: TGTGCCAGCAGTGCGGGACAGGGCGGGTCCGGGCAGTACTTC.

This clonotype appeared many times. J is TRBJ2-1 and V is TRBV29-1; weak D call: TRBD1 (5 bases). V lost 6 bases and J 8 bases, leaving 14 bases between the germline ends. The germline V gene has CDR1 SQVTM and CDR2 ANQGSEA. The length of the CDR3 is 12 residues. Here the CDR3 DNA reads TGCAGCGTCTCTATCCAGGGCGATGAGCAGTTCTTC. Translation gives CSVSIQGDEQFF.

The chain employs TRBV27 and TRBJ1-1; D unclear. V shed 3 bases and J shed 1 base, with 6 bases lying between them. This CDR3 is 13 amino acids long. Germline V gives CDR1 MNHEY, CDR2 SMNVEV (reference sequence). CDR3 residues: CASSLAWNTEAFF. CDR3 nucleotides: TGTGCCAGCAGTTTGGCTTGGAACACTGAAGCTTTCTTT.

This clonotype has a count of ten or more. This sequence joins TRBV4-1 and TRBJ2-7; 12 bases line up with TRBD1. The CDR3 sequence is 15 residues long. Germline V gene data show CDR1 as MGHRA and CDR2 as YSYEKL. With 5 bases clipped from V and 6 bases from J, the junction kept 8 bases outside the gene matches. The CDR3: CASSFSGTGGFEQYF. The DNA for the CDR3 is TGCGCCAGCAGCTTCTCCGGGACAGGGGGCTTCGAGCAGTACTTC.

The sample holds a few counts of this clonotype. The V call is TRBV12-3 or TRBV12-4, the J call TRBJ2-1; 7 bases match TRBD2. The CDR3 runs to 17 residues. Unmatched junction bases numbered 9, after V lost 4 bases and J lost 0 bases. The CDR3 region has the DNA TGTGCCAGCAGTTCGGGGCTAGCGGTGAGCTCCTACAATGAGCAGTTCTTC. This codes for CASSSGLAVSSYNEQFF.

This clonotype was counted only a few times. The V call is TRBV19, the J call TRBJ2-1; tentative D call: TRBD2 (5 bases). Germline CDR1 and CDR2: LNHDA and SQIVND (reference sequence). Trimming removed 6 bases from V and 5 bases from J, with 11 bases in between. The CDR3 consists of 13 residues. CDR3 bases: TGTGCCAGTAGGGCCGGGGTAAACAATGAGCAGTTCTTC. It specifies CASRAGVNNEQFF.

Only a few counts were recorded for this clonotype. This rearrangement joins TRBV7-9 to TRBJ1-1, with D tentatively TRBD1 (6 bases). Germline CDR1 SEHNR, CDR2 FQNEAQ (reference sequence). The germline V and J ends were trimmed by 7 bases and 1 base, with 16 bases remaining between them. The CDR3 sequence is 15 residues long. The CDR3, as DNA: TGTGCCAGCATATGGGTGGCAGGGGCGAACACTGAAGCTTTCTTT. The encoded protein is CASIWVAGANTEAFF.

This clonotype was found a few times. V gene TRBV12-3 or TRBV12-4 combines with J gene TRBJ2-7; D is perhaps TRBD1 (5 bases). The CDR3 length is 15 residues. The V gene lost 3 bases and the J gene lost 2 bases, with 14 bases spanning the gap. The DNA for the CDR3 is TGTGCCAGCAGTTTTTGGCCACAGGTCCCCTACGAGCAGTACTTC. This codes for CASSFWPQVPYEQYF.